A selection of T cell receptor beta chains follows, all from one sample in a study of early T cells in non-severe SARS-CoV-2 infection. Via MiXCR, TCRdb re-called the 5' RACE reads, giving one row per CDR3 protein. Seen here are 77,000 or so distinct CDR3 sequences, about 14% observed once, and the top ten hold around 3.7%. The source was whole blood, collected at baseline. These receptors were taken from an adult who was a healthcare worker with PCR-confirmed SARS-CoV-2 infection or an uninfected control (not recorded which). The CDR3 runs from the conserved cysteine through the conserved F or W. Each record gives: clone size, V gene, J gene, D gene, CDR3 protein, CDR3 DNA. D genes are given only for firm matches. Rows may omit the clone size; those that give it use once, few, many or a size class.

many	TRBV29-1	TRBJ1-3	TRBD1	CSVRDRTKGNTIYF	TGCAGCGTTAGGGACAGGACTAAGGGAAACACCATATATTTT
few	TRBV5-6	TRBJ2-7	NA	CASSSWLARHEQYF	TGTGCCAGCAGCTCCTGGCTAGCGAGGCACGAGCAGTACTTC
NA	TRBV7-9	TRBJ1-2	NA	CASSLGGANYGYTF	TGTGCCAGCAGCTTAGGCGGAGCTAACTATGGCTACACCTTC
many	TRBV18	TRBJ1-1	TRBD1	CASSPSRGGNTEAFF	TGTGCCAGCTCACCGAGCAGGGGGGGGAACACTGAAGCTTTCTTT
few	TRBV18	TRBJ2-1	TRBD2	CAGQREGPRDNEQFF	TGTGCCGGTCAGCGGGAGGGCCCAAGGGACAATGAGCAGTTCTTC
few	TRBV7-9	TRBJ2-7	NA	CASSSPLANYEQYF	TGTGCCAGCAGCTCGCCTCTAGCGAATTACGAGCAGTACTTC
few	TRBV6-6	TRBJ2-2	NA	CASSWGGDGELFF	TGTGCCAGCAGTTGGGGGGGCGACGGGGAGCTGTTTTTT
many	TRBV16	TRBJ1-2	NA	CASSQTGSGYTF	TGTGCCAGCAGCCAAACAGGGTCTGGCTACACCTTC
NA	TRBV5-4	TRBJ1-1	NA	CASSIPGTTGREAFF	TGTGCCAGCAGCATCCCCGGGACAACGGGCCGCGAAGCTTTCTTT
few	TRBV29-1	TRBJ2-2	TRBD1	CSVATGGMELFF	TGCAGCGTTGCCACAGGGGGGATGGAGCTGTTTTTT
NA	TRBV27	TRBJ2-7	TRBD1	CASSFLPGTGNEQYF	TGTGCCAGCAGTTTTCTTCCTGGGACAGGGAACGAGCAGTACTTC
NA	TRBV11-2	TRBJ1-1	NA	CASSRTGNTEAFF	TGTGCCAGCAGCCGGACGGGGAACACTGAAGCTTTCTTT
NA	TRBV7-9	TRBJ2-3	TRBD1	CASSFEGQGIKDTQYF	TGTGCCAGCAGCTTTGAGGGACAGGGAATAAAAGATACGCAGTATTTT
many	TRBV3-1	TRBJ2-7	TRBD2	CASSRTSASYEQYF	TGTGCCAGCAGCCGGACTAGCGCGTCGTACGAGCAGTACTTC
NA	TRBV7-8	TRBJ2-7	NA	CASSPDSPEQYF	TGTGCCAGCAGCCCGGACAGTCCCGAGCAGTACTTC
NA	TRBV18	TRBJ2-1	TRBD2	CASSPNSGSYNEQFF	TGTGCCAGCTCACCCAATAGCGGGAGCTACAATGAGCAGTTCTTC
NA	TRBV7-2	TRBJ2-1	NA	CASSAGSPYNEQFF	TGTGCCAGCAGCGCAGGGAGCCCTTACAATGAGCAGTTCTTC
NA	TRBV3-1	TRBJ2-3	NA	CASRSESQDTQYF	TGTGCCAGCAGATCCGAATCTCAAGATACGCAGTATTTT
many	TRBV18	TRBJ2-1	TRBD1	CASSPRTGNYNEQFF	TGTGCCAGCTCACCAAGGACAGGAAACTACAATGAGCAGTTCTTC
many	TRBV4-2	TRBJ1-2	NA	CASSQGESYGYTF	TGTGCCAGCAGCCAAGGGGAGAGCTATGGCTACACCTTC
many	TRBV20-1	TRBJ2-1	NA	CSVAGRGSYNEQFF	TGCAGTGTTGCGGGGCGGGGTTCCTACAATGAGCAGTTCTTC
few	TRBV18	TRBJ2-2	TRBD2	CASSGSSGSNTGELFF	TGTGCCAGCTCAGGGTCAAGCGGGAGTAACACCGGGGAGCTGTTTTTT
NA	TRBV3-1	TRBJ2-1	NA	CASSQGPLRDEQFF	TGTGCCAGCAGCCAAGGACCCCTTAGGGATGAGCAGTTCTTC
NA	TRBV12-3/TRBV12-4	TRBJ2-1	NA	CASISNRGNEQFF	TGTGCCAGCATTTCTAATCGGGGGAATGAGCAGTTCTTC
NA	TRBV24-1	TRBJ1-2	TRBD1	CATSDKRQGLNGYTF	TGTGCCACCAGTGATAAGCGACAGGGGTTAAATGGCTACACCTTC
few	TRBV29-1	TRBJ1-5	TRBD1	CSVATGTHQPQHF	TGCAGCGTTGCGACAGGGACCCACCAGCCCCAGCATTTT
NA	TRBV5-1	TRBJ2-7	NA	CASSLGGFGSYEQYF	TGCGCCAGCAGCTTGGGGGGTTTTGGGTCCTACGAGCAGTACTTC
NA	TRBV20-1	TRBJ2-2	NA	CSASKGGNTGELFF	TGCAGTGCTAGCAAGGGGGGTAACACCGGGGAGCTGTTTTTT